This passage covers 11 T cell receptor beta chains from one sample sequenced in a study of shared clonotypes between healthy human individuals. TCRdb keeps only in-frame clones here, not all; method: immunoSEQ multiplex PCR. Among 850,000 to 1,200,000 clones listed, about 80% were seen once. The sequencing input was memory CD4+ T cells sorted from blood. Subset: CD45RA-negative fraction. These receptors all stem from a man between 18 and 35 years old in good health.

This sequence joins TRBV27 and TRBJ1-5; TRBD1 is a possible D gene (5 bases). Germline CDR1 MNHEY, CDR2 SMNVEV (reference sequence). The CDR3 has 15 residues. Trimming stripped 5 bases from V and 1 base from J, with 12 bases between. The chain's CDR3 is CASSGGPLSNQPQHF. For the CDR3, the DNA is TGTGCCAGCAGTGGGGGACCCTTGAGCAATCAGCCCCAGCATTTT.

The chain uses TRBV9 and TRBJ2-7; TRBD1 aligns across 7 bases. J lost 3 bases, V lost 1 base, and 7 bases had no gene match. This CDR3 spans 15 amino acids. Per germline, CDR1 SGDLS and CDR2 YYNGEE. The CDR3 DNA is TGTGCCAGCAGCGTATCTGAGGGGGCGAACTACGAGCAGTACTTC. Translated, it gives CASSVSEGANYEQYF.

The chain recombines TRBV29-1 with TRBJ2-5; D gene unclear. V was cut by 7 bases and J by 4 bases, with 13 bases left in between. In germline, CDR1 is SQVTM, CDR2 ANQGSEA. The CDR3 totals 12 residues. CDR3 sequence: CSAKLGGETQYF. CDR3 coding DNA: TGCAGCGCCAAGCTGGGCGGAGAGACCCAGTACTTC.

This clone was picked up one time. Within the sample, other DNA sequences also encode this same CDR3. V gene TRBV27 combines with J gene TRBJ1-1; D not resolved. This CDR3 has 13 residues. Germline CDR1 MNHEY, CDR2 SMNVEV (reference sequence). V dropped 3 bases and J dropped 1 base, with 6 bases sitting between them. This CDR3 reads CASSLSRNTEAFF. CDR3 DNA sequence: TGTGCCAGCAGTTTGTCGAGGAACACTGAAGCTTTCTTT.

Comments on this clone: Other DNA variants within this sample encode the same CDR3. The CDR3 DNA reads TGTGCCAGCAGTCGGGACCGAAACTATGGCTACACCTTC. Protein sequence: CASSRDRNYGYTF. The chain couples TRBV28 to TRBJ1-2; maybe TRBD1 (5 bases). Germline CDR1 and CDR2: MDHEN and SYDVKM. This CDR3 contains 13 residues. The V gene lost 5 bases and the J gene lost 2 bases, with 9 bases spanning the gap.

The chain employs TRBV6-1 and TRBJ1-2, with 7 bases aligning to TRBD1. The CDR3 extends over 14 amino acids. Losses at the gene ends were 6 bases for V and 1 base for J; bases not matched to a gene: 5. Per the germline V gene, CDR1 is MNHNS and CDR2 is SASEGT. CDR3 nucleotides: TGTGCCAGCAGAGAGACAGGGAATAACTATGGCTACACCTTC. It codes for CASRETGNNYGYTF.

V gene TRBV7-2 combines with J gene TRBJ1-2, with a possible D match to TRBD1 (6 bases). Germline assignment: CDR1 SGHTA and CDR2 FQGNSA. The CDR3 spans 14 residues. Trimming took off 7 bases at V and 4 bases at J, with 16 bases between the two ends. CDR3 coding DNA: TGTGCCAGCACCCTACAGGGCCGGAGCTATGGCTACACCTTC. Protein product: CASTLQGRSYGYTF.

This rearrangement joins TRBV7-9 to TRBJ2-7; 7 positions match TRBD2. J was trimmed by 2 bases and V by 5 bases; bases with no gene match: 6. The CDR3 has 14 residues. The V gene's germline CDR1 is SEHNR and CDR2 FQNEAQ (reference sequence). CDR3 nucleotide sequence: TGTGCCAGCAGCCCCCCGGGACTAACCTACGAGCAGTACTTC. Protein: CASSPPGLTYEQYF. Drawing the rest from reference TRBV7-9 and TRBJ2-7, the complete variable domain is DTGVSQNPRHKITKRGQNVTFRCDPISEHNRLYWYRQTLGQGPEFLTYFQNEAQLEKSRLLSDRFSAERPKGSFSTLEIQRTEQGDSAMYLCASSPPGLTYEQYFGPGTRLTVT.

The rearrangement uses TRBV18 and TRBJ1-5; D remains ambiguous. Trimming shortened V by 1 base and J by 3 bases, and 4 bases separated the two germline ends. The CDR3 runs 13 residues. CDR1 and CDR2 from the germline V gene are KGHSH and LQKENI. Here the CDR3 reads CASSPLDNQPQHF. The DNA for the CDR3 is TGTGCCAGCTCACCACTTGACAATCAGCCCCAGCATTTT.

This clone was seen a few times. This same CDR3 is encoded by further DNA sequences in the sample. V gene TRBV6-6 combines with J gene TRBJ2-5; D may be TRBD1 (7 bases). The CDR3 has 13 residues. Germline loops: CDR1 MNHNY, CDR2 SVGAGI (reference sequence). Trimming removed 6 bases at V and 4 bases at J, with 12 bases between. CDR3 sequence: CASSPGGGETQYF. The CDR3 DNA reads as TGTGCCAGCAGCCCAGGGGGAGGAGAGACCCAGTACTTC.

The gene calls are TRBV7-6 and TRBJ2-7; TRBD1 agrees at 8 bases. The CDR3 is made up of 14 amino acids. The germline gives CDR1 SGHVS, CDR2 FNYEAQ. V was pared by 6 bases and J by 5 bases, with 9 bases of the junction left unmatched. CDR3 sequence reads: CASSFSGTGDEQYF. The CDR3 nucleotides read TGTGCCAGCAGTTTCTCCGGGACAGGAGACGAGCAGTACTTC. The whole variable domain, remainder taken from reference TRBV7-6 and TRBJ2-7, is GAGVSQSPRYKVTKRGQDVALRCDPISGHVSLYWYRQALGQGPEFLTYFNYEAQQDKSGLPNDRFSAERPEGSISTLTIQRTEQRDSAMYRCASSFSGTGDEQYFGPGTRLTVT.